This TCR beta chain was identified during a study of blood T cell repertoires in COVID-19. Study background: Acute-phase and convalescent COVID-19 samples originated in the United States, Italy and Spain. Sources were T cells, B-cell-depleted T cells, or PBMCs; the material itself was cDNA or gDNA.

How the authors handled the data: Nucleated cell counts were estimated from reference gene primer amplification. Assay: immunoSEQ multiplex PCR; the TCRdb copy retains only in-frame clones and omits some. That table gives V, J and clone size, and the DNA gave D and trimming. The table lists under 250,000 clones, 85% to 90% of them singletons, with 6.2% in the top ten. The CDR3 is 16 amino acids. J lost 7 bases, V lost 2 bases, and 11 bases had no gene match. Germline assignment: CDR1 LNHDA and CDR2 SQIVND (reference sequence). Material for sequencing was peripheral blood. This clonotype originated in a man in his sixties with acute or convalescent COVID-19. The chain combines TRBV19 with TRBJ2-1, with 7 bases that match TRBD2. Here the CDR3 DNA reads TGTGCCAGTAGTATAATCAAAAGCGGGAAGGGGAATGAGCAGTTCTTC. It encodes CASSIIKSGKGNEQFF.